This note documents a single T cell receptor (beta chain) sequence. Germline lookup yields CDR1 SGDLS and CDR2 YYNGEE. This CDR3 comprises 17 residues. Trimming shortened V by 0 bases and J by 0 bases, and 12 bases separated the two germline ends. The record originates from a study of blood T cell repertoires in COVID-19. Whole-study context: The samples span acute and convalescent COVID-19 from the United States, Italy and Spain. PBMCs, B-cell-depleted T cells, or T cells were the source of the cDNA or gDNA that made up the material.

In the source study's methods: Amplification of reference gene primers provided the estimated nucleated cell counts. This table comes from immunoSEQ multiplex PCR, and its TCRdb copy is limited to in-frame clones, with some not included. V and J calls plus clone size are reproduced from that table; the DNA served to infer D and trimming. This sample yields approximately 35,000 clones, of which approximately 88% are seen a single time; 11% to 15% belongs to the top ten. The specimen sequenced was peripheral blood. This sequence originates from a man aged 55 to 70 with active COVID-19. V and J are TRBV9 and TRBJ2-2, with a weak D call TRBD1 (5 bases). The CDR3 DNA is TGTGCCAGCAGCGTAGGGGTGGGGCCCCCGAACACCGGGGAGCTGTTTTTT. Protein sequence: CASSVGVGPPNTGELFF.